Below are 32 T cell receptor beta chains sequenced from a single sample in a study of Tregs in tolerant kidney transplant recipients. The data were produced by immunoSEQ multiplex PCR, yet TCRdb's version contains in-frame clones alone and is incomplete. The profile covers 100,000 to 130,000 clones, with around 89% appearing a single time and 0.34% taken by the ten largest. The sequences come from CD4+ T cells from blood, collected before the transplant. The receptors here all came from a human donor who received a combined kidney and bone marrow transplant.

The rearrangement uses TRBV6-1 and TRBJ1-5; a weak D match, TRBD1 (5 bases). V gave up 0 bases and J gave up 4 bases, with 7 bases separating them. This CDR3 comprises 14 residues. CDR1 MNHNS and CDR2 SASEGT come from the germline V gene. CDR3 nucleotide sequence: TGTGCCAGCAGTGAAGCGGGGGGGAATCAGCCCCAGCATTTT. This gives the protein CASSEAGGNQPQHF.

J is TRBJ1-2 and V is TRBV7-9; the match to TRBD1 covers 9 bases. Looked up from germline, CDR1 is SEHNR and CDR2 is FQNEAQ (reference sequence). The CDR3 totals 15 residues. V shed 1 base and J 3 bases; nucleotides not matched to a gene: 3. The CDR3 protein is CASSLDRGLDYGYTF. The CDR3 DNA follows: TGTGCCAGCAGCTTAGACAGGGGGCTTGACTATGGCTACACCTTC.

The chain has TRBV6-1 and TRBJ1-2, with 9 bases lining up with TRBD1. From germline, CDR1 is MNHNS and CDR2 SASEGT. With 6 bases clipped from V and 0 bases from J, the junction kept 2 bases outside the gene matches. The length of the CDR3 is 14 residues. CDR3 sequence reads: CASRDRGPNYGYTF. The CDR3 DNA reads TGTGCCAGCAGGGACAGGGGACCTAACTATGGCTACACCTTC.

V gene TRBV15 combines with J gene TRBJ2-1, with D tentatively TRBD1 (5 bases). V lost 1 base and J lost 5, with 9 bases in between. Germline lookup yields CDR1 LNHNV and CDR2 YYDKDF (reference sequence). This CDR3 is built from 14 residues. The chain's CDR3 is CATSRVDSDNEQFF. CDR3 in DNA: TGTGCCACCAGCAGAGTCGACAGTGACAATGAGCAGTTCTTC.

The J gene is TRBJ2-5, the V gene TRBV7-6; D possibly corresponds to TRBD2 (7 bases). The CDR3 contains 18 residues. The germline CDR1 and CDR2 sequences are SGHVS and FNYEAQ. Trimming left V 0 bases short and J 0 bases short, with 17 bases between. The CDR3: CASSLAGGPAPYQETQYF. The CDR3 nucleotides read TGTGCCAGCAGCTTAGCCGGGGGGCCCGCCCCGTACCAAGAGACCCAGTACTTC.

The V call is TRBV7-6, the J call TRBJ2-7; D is possibly TRBD1 (7 bases). Trimming took 1 base from V and 2 from J, leaving 18 bases between them. CDR1 SGHVS and CDR2 FNYEAQ come from the germline V gene. The CDR3 consists of 17 residues. The CDR3: CASSLVGGDQGAYEQYF. The CDR3 nucleotides read TGTGCCAGCAGCTTAGTAGGAGGGGATCAGGGGGCCTACGAGCAGTACTTC.

On this clone: Other DNA sequences from this sample encode an identical CDR3 as well. The chain combines TRBV6-5 with TRBJ1-2, with D unresolved. The CDR3 sequence is 14 residues long. CDR1 and CDR2 (germline): MNHEY, SVGAGI. V shed 0 bases and J shed 2 bases, with 7 bases lying between them. CDR3 bases: TGTGCCAGCAGTTACTCGAGAGGGAACTATGGCTACACCTTC. Translating gives CASSYSRGNYGYTF.

J is TRBJ2-4 and V is TRBV2; D may be TRBD1 (6 bases). The germline V and J ends were trimmed by 5 bases and 0 bases, with 14 bases remaining between them. This CDR3 comprises 16 residues. CDR1 SNHLY and CDR2 FYNNEI come from the germline V gene. DNA for the CDR3: TGTGCCAGCAGTATAGGGGGTGGACTAGCCAAAAACATTCAGTACTTC. It is translated as CASSIGGGLAKNIQYF.

This chain links TRBV9 with TRBJ2-3; 11 nucleotides align to TRBD2. CDR1 SGDLS and CDR2 YYNGEE come from the germline V gene. This CDR3 has 16 residues. J lost 4 bases, V lost 4 bases, and 8 bases had no gene match. Here the CDR3 DNA reads TGTGCCAGCAGCTCAGTTAGCGGGGGGGCCGCAGATACGCAGTATTTT. Protein sequence: CASSSVSGGAADTQYF. Looking up the rest from reference TRBV9 and TRBJ2-3 gives the full variable domain: DSGVTQTPKHLITATGQRVTLRCSPRSGDLSVYWYQQSLDQGLQFLIQYYNGEERAKGNILERFSAQQFPDLHSELNLSSLELGDSALYFCASSSVSGGAADTQYFGPGTRLTVL.

The chain is built from TRBV7-8 and TRBJ1-6; D gene uncertain. From germline, CDR1 is SGHVS and CDR2 FQNEAQ. This CDR3 spans 13 amino acids. Trimming took off 1 base at V and 10 bases at J, with 8 bases between the two ends. CDR3 residues: CASSLDLRSPLHF. The CDR3 region has the DNA TGTGCCAGCAGCTTAGATTTGAGATCACCCCTCCACTTT.

As regards this clone: At one boundary the junction diverges from the germline segment, which might be a read error. The chain has TRBV6-1 and TRBJ1-4, with a tentative D call TRBD1 (6 bases). There are 15 residues in the CDR3. CDR1 and CDR2 (germline): MNHNS, SASEGT. The CDR3 region has the DNA TGTGCCAGCACTGAATGGGGACAAGTGTTGGAAAAACTGTTTTTT. Amino acids: CASTEWGQVLEKLFF.

Written as DNA, the CDR3 is TGTGCCAGCAGCTTGGTTCTAGCGGGGCCTGATACGCAGTATTTT. Amino acid sequence: CASSLVLAGPDTQYF. The V gene is TRBV5-4, the J gene TRBJ2-3; 9 bases are shared with TRBD2. V lost 0 bases, J lost 6 bases, and 5 bases stayed unmatched. CDR1 and CDR2 (germline): SGHNT, YYREEE (reference sequence). The CDR3 is made up of 15 amino acids.

The chain uses TRBV7-2 and TRBJ2-5; no firm D call. CDR1 and CDR2 from the germline V gene are SGHTA and FQGNSA. Between the trimmed V and J ends, which lost 3 bases and 4 bases, there was a span of 12 bases. This CDR3 region has 14 residues. Here the CDR3 reads CASSFSVAAETQYF. In DNA, the CDR3 is TGTGCCAGCAGCTTTTCGGTAGCTGCAGAGACCCAGTACTTC.

This chain uses TRBV18 with TRBJ2-5; the D gene is possibly TRBD2 (6 bases). The CDR3 is made up of 14 amino acids. V lost 3 bases to trimming and J lost 3 bases, with 11 bases between them. From germline, CDR1 is KGHSH and CDR2 LQKENI. CDR3 nucleotides: TGTGCCAGCTCACCCCGCTGGGGGGAAGAGACCCAGTACTTC. Protein: CASSPRWGEETQYF. Based on the CDR3 plus reference TRBV18 and TRBJ2-5, the full variable domain is NAGVMQNPRHLVRRRGQEARLRCSPMKGHSHVYWYRQLPEEGLKFMVYLQKENIIDESGMPKERFSAEFPKEGPSILRIQQVVRGDSAAYFCASSPRWGEETQYFGPGTRLLVL.

V usage is TRBV5-7 and J usage is TRBJ2-5; 7 bases align to TRBD1. TRBV5-7 is annotated as an ORF whose role is uncertain. Trimming at V came to 2 bases and at J to 0 bases, leaving 7 bases not matched to a gene. This CDR3 contains 16 residues. This CDR3 is CASSFVPGQDQETQYF. As DNA, the CDR3 is TGTGCCAGCAGCTTCGTACCAGGACAGGACCAAGAGACCCAGTACTTC.

The chain has TRBV18 and TRBJ2-5, with 13 bases aligning to TRBD2. The V and J ends lost 2 bases and 12 bases, in that order; junction bases with no gene match: 3. Germline CDR1 KGHSH, CDR2 LQKENI. The CDR3 covers 13 residues. The CDR3 reads CASSPGTSGEEYF. DNA of the CDR3: TGTGCCAGCTCACCAGGGACTAGCGGGGAGGAGTACTTC. Drawing the rest from reference TRBV18 and TRBJ2-5, the complete variable domain is NAGVMQNPRHLVRRRGQEARLRCSPMKGHSHVYWYRQLPEEGLKFMVYLQKENIIDESGMPKERFSAEFPKEGPSILRIQQVVRGDSAAYFCASSPGTSGEEYFGPGTRLLVL.

The gene calls are TRBV27 and TRBJ2-2; 9 positions agree with TRBD1. Germline CDR1 is MNHEY and CDR2 is SMNVEV (reference sequence). After removal of 4 bases from V and 4 bases from J, the junction contained 4 bases not matched to a gene. This CDR3 is 15 amino acids long. As DNA, the CDR3 is TGTGCCAGCAGTTGGACAGGGGTCGGCACCGGGGAGCTGTTTTTT. Amino acid sequence: CASSWTGVGTGELFF.

The chain is built from TRBV5-1 and TRBJ2-1, with 16 bases lining up with TRBD2. The trim removed 4 bases at V and 8 bases at J, leaving 9 bases unmatched. The CDR3 is 17 residues long. In germline, CDR1 is SGHRS, CDR2 YFSETQ. The DNA of the CDR3 is TGCGCCAGCAGCCCGGGACTAGCGGGAGGGCCGAGGGATGAGCAGTTCTTC. The encoded protein is CASSPGLAGGPRDEQFF.

The chain has TRBV28 and TRBJ2-7; TRBD1 agrees at 7 bases. Germline V gene data show CDR1 as MDHEN and CDR2 as SYDVKM. The CDR3 loop spans 13 amino acids. The junction had 7 bases not matched to a gene; V was cut back by 10 bases and J by 1 base. The chain's CDR3 is CAIRGQSSYEQYF. CDR3 nucleotides: TGTGCCATCAGGGGACAGTCTTCCTACGAGCAGTACTTC. The whole variable domain, filled in from reference TRBV28 and TRBJ2-7, reads DVKVTQSSRYLVKRTGEKVFLECVQDMDHENMFWYRQDPGLGLRLIYFSYDVKMKEKGDIPEGYSVSREKKERFSLILESASTNQTSMYLCAIRGQSSYEQYFGPGTRLTVT.

This clone was found once. The rearrangement joins TRBV28 to TRBJ2-2, with TRBD2 identical over 11 bases. Per the germline V gene, CDR1 is MDHEN and CDR2 is SYDVKM. This CDR3 contains 16 residues. V lost 6 bases to trimming and J lost 2 bases; unmatched junction nucleotides: 5. The CDR3 DNA sequence: TGTGCCAGCAGACTACTAGCGGGAGTCAACACCGGGGAGCTGTTTTTT. Protein product: CASRLLAGVNTGELFF.

In DNA form, the CDR3 reads TGTGCCAGCTCTCTGACGACAGGGGCCGTGGGCGAGCAGTACTTC. Its protein is CASSLTTGAVGEQYF. The V and J genes are TRBV18 and TRBJ2-7; 8 bases are shared with TRBD1. J was trimmed by 6 bases and V by 6 bases; bases with no gene match: 13. CDR1 and CDR2 (germline): KGHSH, LQKENI. The CDR3 has 15 amino acids.

The genes are TRBV7-2 and TRBJ1-2; TRBD1 aligns across 9 bases. Losses at the gene ends were 3 bases for V and 3 bases for J; bases not matched to a gene: 5. The CDR3 is made up of 15 amino acids. Germline CDR1 reads SGHTA; CDR2 reads FQGNSA. The CDR3 here is CASSFSTGGYYGYTF. DNA of the CDR3: TGTGCCAGCAGCTTTTCGACAGGGGGGTACTATGGCTACACCTTC.

The V and J genes are TRBV7-8 and TRBJ2-1, with a possible D match to TRBD1 (6 bases). From germline, CDR1 is SGHVS and CDR2 FQNEAQ. V was pared by 4 bases and J by 0 bases, with 13 bases between. The CDR3 extends over 16 amino acids. Written as DNA, the CDR3 is TGTGCCAGCAGCTCCGGACAGTTAAACTCCTACAATGAGCAGTTCTTC. Translated: CASSSGQLNSYNEQFF.

V usage is TRBV7-2 and J usage is TRBJ1-2, with 8 bases identical to TRBD1. In germline, CDR1 is SGHTA, CDR2 FQGNSA. The CDR3 sequence is 16 residues long. With 5 bases clipped from V and 4 bases from J, the junction kept 12 bases outside the gene matches. CDR3 amino acids: CASSPSPGQGPYGYTF. The CDR3 nucleotides are TGTGCCAGCAGCCCATCACCCGGACAGGGACCCTATGGCTACACCTTC.

The chain recombines TRBV29-1 with TRBJ2-7; D is unresolved. Looked up from germline, CDR1 is SQVTM and CDR2 is ANQGSEA. The CDR3 is made up of 12 amino acids. V was pared by 4 bases and J by 0 bases, with 7 bases between. This CDR3 reads CSVAQRSYEQYF. Written as DNA, the CDR3 is TGCAGCGTTGCCCAGCGCTCCTACGAGCAGTACTTC.

The chain couples TRBV28 to TRBJ1-1; D is uncertain. Germline-derived CDR1 and CDR2 are MDHEN and SYDVKM. V was trimmed by 4 bases and J by 1 base, leaving 4 bases between them. CDR3 length equals 12 residues. CDR3 coding DNA: TGTGCCAGCAGTTCCAGGAACACTGAAGCTTTCTTT. This sequence encodes CASSSRNTEAFF.

V and J are TRBV7-9 and TRBJ2-1; TRBD1 matches 10 bases. The germline CDR1 and CDR2 sequences are SEHNR and FQNEAQ (reference sequence). This CDR3 spans 17 amino acids. Unmatched junction bases numbered 19, after V lost 10 bases and J lost 7 bases. The CDR3 reads CATLTWGLGQGYNEQFF. CDR3 DNA sequence: TGTGCCACCCTAACTTGGGGCCTGGGACAGGGGTATAATGAGCAGTTCTTC.

V usage is TRBV29-1 and J usage is TRBJ2-7; a weak D match, TRBD1 (6 bases). The germline gives CDR1 SQVTM, CDR2 ANQGSEA. Trimming took off 2 bases at V and 9 bases at J, with 14 bases between the two ends. The CDR3 contains 12 residues. CDR3: CSVEQGPEGQYF. CDR3 DNA: TGCAGCGTTGAACAGGGGCCCGAGGGGCAGTACTTC.

This clone was picked up one time. CDR3 loop: CASSLVEGADEKLFF. CDR3 nucleotide sequence: TGTGCCAGCAGCTTAGTGGAGGGGGCGGATGAAAAACTGTTTTTT. The V gene is TRBV11-2, the J gene TRBJ1-4; 7 bases agree with TRBD1. With 1 base clipped from V and 6 bases from J, the junction kept 5 bases outside the gene matches. The CDR3 contains 15 residues. Germline V gene sequence: CDR1 SGHAT, CDR2 FQNNGV.

The CDR3: CASSGTTANYGYTF. For the CDR3, the DNA is TGCGCCAGCAGCGGCACAACAGCTAACTATGGCTACACCTTC. The chain is built from TRBV5-1 and TRBJ1-2; D is undetermined. The V end lost 4 bases, the J end lost 0 bases, and 10 bases lay between the germline ends. The CDR3 contains 14 residues. Germline loops: CDR1 SGHRS, CDR2 YFSETQ.

The V gene is TRBV5-1, the J gene TRBJ2-7, with D possibly matching TRBD1 (6 bases). V was pared by 3 bases and J by 2 bases, with 12 bases between. The CDR3 has 14 residues. Germline CDR1 is SGHRS and CDR2 is YFSETQ. CDR3 sequence reads: CASSSLDRAYEQYF. CDR3 DNA sequence: TGCGCCAGCAGCTCCTTGGACAGAGCCTACGAGCAGTACTTC.

This chain links TRBV5-4 with TRBJ2-7; TRBD2 matches at 14 bases. Germline CDR1 and CDR2: SGHNT and YYREEE (reference sequence). J was trimmed by 2 bases and V by 0 bases; bases with no gene match: 1. The CDR3 loop spans 16 amino acids. The CDR3 nucleotides read TGTGCCAGCAGCTTGGCGGGACTAGCGGGAGCCTACGAGCAGTACTTC. This encodes CASSLAGLAGAYEQYF.